The rows below give T cell receptor beta chains drawn from one sample of a study of T-cell reconstitution after alpha-beta-depleted transplantation in children. MiXCR, run by TCRdb on the PCR reads, gives a single entry per CDR3 protein. Altogether hundreds of thousands of distinct CDR3 sequences are present, less than 15% being singletons, with the ten largest covering about 0.77%. The input for sequencing was PBMCs, taken before TCRalphabeta/CD19-depleted stem cell transplant. These receptors all stem from a girl aged 2 to 10 with congenital amegakaryocytic thrombocytopenia, due to receive a stem cell transplant. Each CDR3 is given with its conserved first and last residue. The D gene is left open where the match is weak. Expanded clones get a size class; other rows say once, few or many, or leave the size out.

V	J	D	size	CDR3	DNA
TRBV20-1	TRBJ2-1	-	many	CSAREIWAAEEQFF	TGCAGTGCTAGAGAGATCTGGGCGGCGGAAGAGCAGTTCTTC
TRBV15	TRBJ2-1	TRBD2	-	CATSIQGLAGLSYNEQFF	TGTGCCACCAGCATTCAAGGCCTAGCGGGACTATCCTACAATGAGCAGTTCTTC
TRBV7-2	TRBJ2-7	-	-	CASSQRKGGSYEQYF	TGTGCCAGCAGCCAACGGAAGGGGGGATCCTACGAGCAGTACTTC
TRBV20-1	TRBJ1-2	-	many	CSAMLDRRANYGYTF	TGCAGTGCGATGTTGGACCGGAGAGCTAACTATGGCTACACCTTC
TRBV20-1	TRBJ2-1	-	few	CSASGWAGKNPVMYNEQFF	TGCAGTGCTAGTGGTTGGGCCGGAAAAAATCCCGTGATGTACAATGAGCAGTTCTTC
TRBV5-1	TRBJ2-1	TRBD2	many	CASSLVSSGTGRNEQFF	TGCGCCAGCAGCTTGGTGTCTAGCGGGACGGGGCGGAATGAGCAGTTCTTC
TRBV7-6	TRBJ1-1	TRBD1	many	CASSLALGQGTRF	TGTGCCAGCAGCTTAGCTCTCGGACAGGGGACCAGATTT
TRBV10-2	TRBJ2-3	-	many	CASSDLQGGADTQYF	TGCGCCAGCAGTGACTTACAGGGGGGGGCAGATACGCAGTATTTT
TRBV5-6	TRBJ1-1	-	many	CASSYQFGTEAFF	TGTGCCAGCAGCTACCAATTCGGCACTGAAGCTTTCTTT
TRBV20-1	TRBJ2-2	TRBD2	-	CSARVDTSGSAGELFF	TGCAGTGCTAGAGTGGATACTAGCGGGAGTGCCGGGGAGCTGTTTTTT
TRBV7-8	TRBJ2-3	-	-	CASSLTHGADTQYF	TGTGCCAGCAGCTTAACCCATGGCGCAGATACGCAGTATTTT
TRBV4-1	TRBJ2-3	TRBD2	-	CASSPGLAVEDTQYF	TGCGCCAGCAGCCCTGGACTAGCGGTTGAAGATACGCAGTATTTT
TRBV4-1	TRBJ2-1	TRBD1	-	CASTQGQGQHEQFF	TGCGCCAGCACCCAAGGACAGGGCCAGCATGAGCAGTTCTTC
TRBV29-1	TRBJ2-7	-	many	CSVVWHNSYEQYF	TGCAGCGTTGTGTGGCATAACTCCTACGAGCAGTACTTC
TRBV20-1	TRBJ2-5	TRBD1	-	CSAYGDRGETQYF	TGCAGTGCGTACGGCGACAGGGGGGAGACCCAGTACTTC
TRBV27	TRBJ1-1	-	many	CASGRDGGMNTEAFF	TGTGCCAGCGGCCGGGACGGTGGCATGAACACTGAAGCTTTCTTT
TRBV18	TRBJ2-1	-	-	CASSPLNRGRNEQFF	TGTGCCAGCTCACCACTTAATCGGGGGCGAAATGAGCAGTTCTTC
TRBV5-6	TRBJ2-1	-	many	CASHRLNEQFF	TGTGCCTCTCACAGGTTGAATGAGCAGTTCTTC
TRBV12-3/TRBV12-4	TRBJ2-2	-	few	CATATGTPGGELFF	TGTGCCACCGCCACGGGGACCCCAGGCGGGGAGCTGTTTTTT
TRBV5-1	TRBJ2-3	TRBD2	few	CASSLDGSGRGADTQYF	TGCGCCAGCAGCTTGGATGGTAGCGGGAGAGGGGCAGATACGCAGTATTTT
TRBV28	TRBJ2-1	TRBD1	-	CASRTDRGPRNEQFF	TGTGCCAGCAGGACTGACAGGGGACCGAGGAATGAGCAGTTCTTC
TRBV10-3	TRBJ1-2	-	-	CAISGTVASNYGYTF	TGTGCCATCAGTGGAACAGTGGCCTCAAACTATGGCTACACCTTC
TRBV4-1	TRBJ2-2	-	few	CASSQNRATNTGELFF	TGCGCCAGCAGTCAAAACCGGGCCACGAACACCGGGGAGCTGTTTTTT
TRBV5-1	TRBJ2-7	-	-	CASSLAVQGGIEQYF	TGCGCCAGCAGCTTGGCCGTCCAAGGGGGTATCGAGCAGTACTTC
TRBV5-1	TRBJ1-2	TRBD1	-	CASSFNSGTGVYGYTF	TGCGCCAGCAGCTTTAACTCCGGGACAGGGGTATATGGCTACACCTTC
TRBV7-9	TRBJ1-5	TRBD1	many	CASGPGGSNQPQHF	TGTGCCAGCGGGCCAGGGGGCAGCAATCAGCCCCAGCATTTT
TRBV28	TRBJ2-2	TRBD2	-	CASSFRLAAGELFF	TGTGCCAGCAGTTTCCGACTAGCCGCCGGGGAGCTGTTTTTT
TRBV6-6	TRBJ2-2	TRBD1	many	CATVLQGAGTGELFF	TGTGCCACGGTTTTACAGGGGGCTGGGACCGGGGAGCTGTTTTTT
TRBV7-9	TRBJ2-5	-	-	CASISLTDGKETQYF	TGTGCCAGCATCTCTTTGACGGACGGGAAAGAGACCCAGTACTTC
TRBV9	TRBJ2-1	TRBD1	many	CASAGTGDYNEQFF	TGTGCCAGCGCCGGGACAGGGGACTACAATGAGCAGTTCTTC
TRBV19	TRBJ2-2	-	many	CASSQGTENTGELFF	TGTGCCAGTAGTCAGGGGACGGAGAACACCGGGGAGCTGTTTTTT
TRBV20-1	TRBJ1-2	TRBD1	many	CSARDRGNYGYTF	TGCAGTGCTAGAGACAGGGGGAACTATGGCTACACCTTC
TRBV29-1	TRBJ2-4	TRBD1	-	CSVRRDRGGKNIQYF	TGCAGCGTTCGCCGGGACAGGGGAGGCAAAAACATTCAGTACTTC
TRBV12-3/TRBV12-4	TRBJ2-1	TRBD2	-	CASSLARDYSNEQFF	TGTGCCAGCAGTTTAGCCCGGGACTACAGCAATGAGCAGTTCTTC
TRBV7-2	TRBJ2-5	-	-	CASSFQSYQETQYF	TGTGCCAGCAGCTTCCAGTCTTATCAAGAGACCCAGTACTTC
TRBV20-1	TRBJ2-3	-	many	CSASGDTQYF	TGCAGTGCTAGCGGAGATACGCAGTATTTT